A single sample gave rise to the 26 T cell receptor beta chains below, sequenced in a study of blood T cell repertoires in COVID-19. Profiled with immunoSEQ multiplex PCR; TCRdb holds only in-frame clones, not every one. The sample lists about 220,000 clones; almost 90% were seen once. The sequenced material came from PBMCs or T cells enriched from blood (not recorded which). Every receptor here comes from a woman in her forties or fifties with acute COVID-19.

V is TRBV30 and J is TRBJ1-6; D is possibly TRBD1 (5 bases). CDR3 length: 13 amino acids. Looked up from germline, CDR1 is GTSNPN and CDR2 is SVGIG (reference sequence). The V and J ends lost 1 base and 9 bases respectively, with 10 bases between them. The CDR3 region has the DNA TGTGCCTGGAGTGAGGGGAAATTTTCACCCCTCCACTTT. Protein: CAWSEGKFSPLHF.

The chain joins TRBV18 to TRBJ2-1; perhaps TRBD2 as D (6 bases). The CDR3 length is 12 residues. Between the trimmed V and J ends, which lost 3 bases and 15 bases, there was a span of 15 bases. Per the germline V gene, CDR1 is KGHSH and CDR2 is LQKENI. CDR3 sequence reads: CASSPIGGVVFF. As DNA, the CDR3 is TGTGCCAGCTCACCCATAGGAGGGGTGGTGTTCTTC.

This sequence joins TRBV7-9 and TRBJ2-3; 9 bases match TRBD1. This CDR3 has 17 amino acids. Losses at the gene ends were 1 base for V and 3 bases for J; bases not matched to a gene: 8. Per germline, CDR1 SEHNR and CDR2 FQNEAQ (reference sequence). The CDR3 reads CASSLGGTGSRTDTQYF. CDR3 sequence (DNA): TGTGCCAGCAGCTTAGGCGGGACAGGGTCTAGAACAGATACGCAGTATTTT.

The V and J genes are TRBV7-3 and TRBJ2-1, with 12 bases matching TRBD1. V was clipped by 10 bases and J by 7 bases; unmatched bases: 5. Germline lookup yields CDR1 SGHTA and CDR2 FQGTGA. The length of the CDR3 is 13 residues. As DNA, the CDR3 is TGTGCCACCACGGGACAGGGGGCAAATGAGCAGTTCTTC. Protein sequence: CATTGQGANEQFF.

The rearrangement uses TRBV4-3 and TRBJ2-1; a possible D gene is TRBD2 (6 bases). Looked up from germline, CDR1 is LGHNA and CDR2 is YSLEER. The germline V and J ends were trimmed by 0 bases and 8 bases, with 23 bases remaining between them. The CDR3 length is 18 residues. The CDR3 region has the DNA TGCGCCAGCAGCCAAGATGGAGGATCGGAGGGTGGTTGGGATGAGCAGTTCTTC. Translating gives CASSQDGGSEGGWDEQFF.

The rearrangement uses TRBV29-1 and TRBJ1-1; TRBD1 matches 7 bases. V dropped 7 bases and J dropped 0; count of bases not matched to a gene: 5. CDR3 size: 13 residues. Looked up from germline, CDR1 is SQVTM and CDR2 is ANQGSEA. The DNA for the CDR3 is TGCAGCGCCGCGGGACAGATGAACACTGAAGCTTTCTTT. It is translated as CSAAGQMNTEAFF.

The chain couples TRBV28 to TRBJ2-7, with D possibly matching TRBD2 (5 bases). Trimming left V 3 bases short and J 2 bases short, with 8 bases between. Germline V lookup: CDR1 MDHEN, CDR2 SYDVKM. This CDR3 spans 13 amino acids. In DNA, the CDR3 is TGTGCCAGCAGTTTCGGGGAAGCCTACGAGCAGTACTTC. It yields the protein CASSFGEAYEQYF.

The rearrangement links TRBV4-1 to TRBJ2-1, with 9 bases aligning to TRBD2. The CDR3 is 15 amino acids. Germline CDR1 reads MGHRA; CDR2 reads YSYEKL. With V trimmed by 4 bases and J by 7 bases, 8 bases remained unmatched. The CDR3 here is CASSPRREGRNEQFF. CDR3 bases: TGCGCCAGCAGCCCCAGGCGGGAGGGAAGGAATGAGCAGTTCTTC.

The V call is TRBV27, the J call TRBJ2-7, with D perhaps matching TRBD2 (6 bases). V shed 6 bases and J shed 0 bases, with 9 bases lying between them. The germline gives CDR1 MNHEY, CDR2 SMNVEV (reference sequence). The CDR3 extends over 13 amino acids. The CDR3 loop is CASRLADSYEQYF. CDR3 in DNA: TGTGCCAGCAGGTTAGCGGACTCCTACGAGCAGTACTTC.

This chain links TRBV27 with TRBJ2-7; TRBD2 matches at 10 bases. From germline, CDR1 is MNHEY and CDR2 SMNVEV (reference sequence). The CDR3 spans 13 residues. The J segment lost 5 bases and the V segment lost 6 bases, leaving 4 bases of the junction unmatched. The DNA of the CDR3 is TGTGCCAGCAGACTAGCGGGAATCCACGAGCAGTACTTC. Translating gives CASRLAGIHEQYF.

V gene TRBV28 combines with J gene TRBJ1-2, with D perhaps matching TRBD1 (5 bases). Trimming left V 7 bases short and J 4 bases short, with 10 bases between. This CDR3 is built from 12 residues. CDR1 and CDR2 from the germline V gene are MDHEN and SYDVKM. CDR3 in DNA: TGTGCCAGCACCCGCGGGACCTATGGCTACACCTTC. It yields the protein CASTRGTYGYTF.

The genes are TRBV5-6 and TRBJ2-5; the D gene is possibly TRBD1 (5 bases). Trimming took off 2 bases at V and 5 bases at J, with 10 bases between the two ends. The CDR3 consists of 13 residues. Germline V lookup: CDR1 SGHDT, CDR2 YYEEEE. This chain's CDR3 is CASSLDSRETQYF. The CDR3 nucleotides are TGTGCCAGCAGCTTAGACAGCCGGGAGACCCAGTACTTC.

The chain joins TRBV27 to TRBJ2-2, with 10 nucleotides matching TRBD2. Trimming took 6 bases from V and 3 from J; bases not matched to a gene: 4. Germline CDR1 is MNHEY and CDR2 is SMNVEV (reference sequence). CDR3 length equals 15 residues. The CDR3 protein is CASSPLAGDTGELFF. CDR3 in DNA: TGTGCCAGCAGCCCGCTAGCGGGAGACACCGGGGAGCTGTTTTTT.

The V and J genes are TRBV2 and TRBJ2-7; D is unclear. CDR1 is SNHLY and CDR2 is FYNNEI in the germline V gene. The CDR3 sequence is 14 residues long. V was cut by 7 bases and J by 1 base, with 14 bases left in between. The CDR3 sequence is CASTLVIESYEQYF. CDR3 coding DNA: TGTGCCAGCACCCTAGTTATTGAATCCTACGAGCAGTACTTC.

This clone was seen only once. This chain joins TRBV7-8 and TRBJ2-3; 8 nucleotides agree with TRBD2. Germline assignment: CDR1 SGHVS and CDR2 FQNEAQ. CDR3 length: 17 amino acids. V lost 1 base to trimming and J lost 3 bases; unmatched junction nucleotides: 9. The CDR3 sequence is CASSLEIAGPKTDTQYF. The CDR3 coding sequence is TGTGCCAGCAGCTTAGAGATAGCGGGGCCAAAAACAGATACGCAGTATTTT.

This sequence joins TRBV3-1 (or the pseudogene TRBV3-2) and TRBJ2-7; D is unclear. The V gene lost 3 bases and the J gene lost 2 bases, with 2 bases spanning the gap. This CDR3 has 11 residues. Germline lookup yields CDR1 LGHDT and CDR2 YNNKEL (reference sequence). The CDR3 is CASSHAYEQYF. The CDR3 DNA reads as TGTGCCAGCAGCCACGCCTACGAGCAGTACTTC.

This clone was seen a few times. The rearrangement joins TRBV7-6 to TRBJ2-2; 9 bases match TRBD2. CDR3 length equals 16 residues. Per the germline V gene, CDR1 is SGHVS and CDR2 is FNYEAQ. V was clipped by 5 bases and J by 4 bases; unmatched bases: 8. The CDR3 loop is CASSPGGGRGTGELFF. In DNA, the CDR3 is TGTGCCAGCAGCCCCGGGGGCGGGAGGGGCACCGGGGAGCTGTTTTTT.

The chain couples TRBV2 to TRBJ2-6, with D perhaps matching TRBD1 (6 bases). Germline-derived CDR1 and CDR2 are SNHLY and FYNNEI. This CDR3 region has 15 residues. The V and J ends lost 1 base and 2 bases respectively, with 6 bases between them. CDR3 sequence: CASSEDRAGANVLTF. The CDR3 nucleotides are TGTGCCAGCAGTGAAGACAGGGCTGGGGCCAACGTCCTGACTTTC. The whole variable domain, remainder taken from reference TRBV2 and TRBJ2-6, is EPEVTQTPSHQVTQMGQEVILRCVPISNHLYFYWYRQILGQKVEFLVSFYNNEISEKSEIFDDQFSVERPDGSNFTLKIRSTKLEDSAMYFCASSEDRAGANVLTFGAGSRLTVL.

The chain has TRBV4-3 and TRBJ1-1; D remains unclear. The CDR3 contains 15 residues. Trimming pared 0 bases from V and 2 bases from J, leaving 10 bases between. Germline V gives CDR1 LGHNA, CDR2 YSLEER. The CDR3 loop reads CASSQDSPGNTEAFF. CDR3 DNA: TGCGCCAGCAGCCAAGATAGCCCGGGTAACACTGAAGCTTTCTTT.

The chain recombines TRBV19 with TRBJ1-2; TRBD1 agrees at 9 bases. The germline V gene encodes CDR1 LNHDA and CDR2 SQIVND (reference sequence). The CDR3 extends over 15 amino acids. The V and J ends lost 1 base and 4 bases, in that order; junction bases with no gene match: 4. In DNA, the CDR3 is TGTGCCAGTAGTATAGCCGGGACAGGGATCTATGGCTACACCTTC. The encoded protein is CASSIAGTGIYGYTF.

The gene calls are TRBV7-9 and TRBJ1-1; TRBD1 agrees at 12 bases. V dropped 5 bases and J dropped 5; count of bases not matched to a gene: 9. CDR1 is SEHNR and CDR2 is FQNEAQ in the germline V gene (reference sequence). The length of the CDR3 is 16 residues. In DNA, the CDR3 is TGTGCCAGCAGCCCGGGGGGACAGGGGGCTACGACTGAAGCTTTCTTT. Residues: CASSPGGQGATTEAFF. The full variable domain, with the rest looked up from reference TRBV7-9 and TRBJ1-1, is DTGVSQNPRHKITKRGQNVTFRCDPISEHNRLYWYRQTLGQGPEFLTYFQNEAQLEKSRLLSDRFSAERPKGSFSTLEIQRTEQGDSAMYLCASSPGGQGATTEAFFGQGTRLTVV.

The chain links TRBV19 to TRBJ2-7; TRBD1 is a possible D gene (7 bases). CDR3 length: 15 residues. Germline V gives CDR1 LNHDA, CDR2 SQIVND (reference sequence). Trimming took off 5 bases at V and 4 bases at J, with 18 bases between the two ends. In DNA, the CDR3 is TGTGCCAGTAGTCCGACAGGGACTTCTTTATACGAGCAGTACTTC. Residues: CASSPTGTSLYEQYF. Using reference TRBV19 and TRBJ2-7 for the parts outside the CDR3, the full variable domain is DGGITQSPKYLFRKEGQNVTLSCEQNLNHDAMYWYRQDPGQGLRLIYYSQIVNDFQKGDIAEGYSVSREKKESFPLTVTSAQKNPTAFYLCASSPTGTSLYEQYFGPGTRLTVT.

The chain couples TRBV6-5 to TRBJ2-1, with D possibly being TRBD2 (6 bases). Looked up from germline, CDR1 is MNHEY and CDR2 is SVGAGI. The CDR3 contains 13 residues. With 5 bases removed from V and 3 bases from J, the gap between germline ends came to 8 bases. DNA of the CDR3: TGTGCCAGCAGTCTGCGGGACTACAATGAGCAGTTCTTC. Its protein is CASSLRDYNEQFF.

The chain joins TRBV27 to TRBJ2-7; TRBD2 matches at 7 bases. Per the germline V gene, CDR1 is MNHEY and CDR2 is SMNVEV (reference sequence). The CDR3 extends over 15 amino acids. Losses at the gene ends were 8 bases for V and 2 bases for J; bases not matched to a gene: 12. CDR3 coding DNA: TGTGCCAGCGGGAGTGAGAGCGGGATTCCCTACGAGCAGTACTTC. Translated, it gives CASGSESGIPYEQYF.

The chain has TRBV29-1 and TRBJ2-1, with 12 bases fitting TRBD2. Germline lookup yields CDR1 SQVTM and CDR2 ANQGSEA. V was clipped by 6 bases and J by 5 bases; unmatched bases: 5. The CDR3 is made up of 14 amino acids. The CDR3 is CSVHGLAGHNEQFF. In DNA, the CDR3 is TGCAGCGTGCACGGACTAGCGGGACACAATGAGCAGTTCTTC.

This chain connects TRBV25-1 to TRBJ1-6; D may be TRBD1 (6 bases). There are 13 residues in the CDR3. The V gene's germline CDR1 is MGHDK and CDR2 SYGVNS. Trimming removed 5 bases from V and 7 bases from J, with 9 bases in between. The CDR3 region has the DNA TGTGCCAGCAGTAATACAGGGAATTCACCCCTCCACTTT. Amino acid sequence: CASSNTGNSPLHF.